Below are 17 T cell receptor beta chains sequenced from a single sample in a study of CD8+CD57+ T cells in acquired aplastic anemia (dated by TCRdb to 2016 to 2019). Flow cytometry had shown CD8+CD57+ cell expansion in the patients selected for sequencing. Sequencing was carried out with an Illumina HiSeq 2000. Genomic DNA served as template for TCR beta VDJ combination and CDR3 sequence profiling. TCRdb handled the public reads itself, with Q25 trimming in fastp and clone calling in MiXCR, and kept productive beta chains. Rows with one shared CDR3 protein collapse into an entry with the most common genes and DNA. The table for this sample lists about half a million distinct CDR3 sequences; about a third of them were counted only once. The ten largest clones represent less than 1% of the sample. Sequenced input: sorted CD4+, CD8+, or CD8+CD57+ T cells (not recorded which) from PBMCs. Every receptor here comes from a human donor with aplastic anemia.

The genes are TRBV7-2 and TRBJ2-5; perhaps TRBD1 as D (6 bases). This CDR3 is 15 amino acids long. CDR1 and CDR2 from the germline V gene are SGHTA and FQGNSA. V lost 2 bases and J 4 bases, leaving 14 bases between the germline ends. The CDR3 coding sequence is TGTGCCAGCAGCTTATTAGGGGGAAGAGGAGAGACCCAGTACTTC. This translates into CASSLLGGRGETQYF.

The V gene is TRBV20-1, the J gene TRBJ2-5; D perhaps matches TRBD2 (5 bases). The CDR3 loop spans 12 amino acids. The ends were cut back, 5 bases at V and 4 bases at J, with 11 bases in the middle. Germline lookup yields CDR1 DFQATT and CDR2 SNEGSKA (reference sequence). CDR3: CSAPAEGETQYF. The CDR3 nucleotides read TGCAGTGCTCCTGCAGAGGGAGAGACCCAGTACTTC.

At least ten counts were recorded for this clonotype. V gene TRBV20-1 combines with J gene TRBJ1-2; TRBD1 agrees at 9 bases. Germline loops: CDR1 DFQATT, CDR2 SNEGSKA (reference sequence). The CDR3 totals 13 residues. J gave up 7 bases and V 5 bases, and 8 bases lay outside the gene matches. CDR3 sequence (DNA): TGCAGTGCTGCTGACAGGGGGTGGGCTGGCTACACCTTC. It specifies CSAADRGWAGYTF.

V and J are TRBV5-1 and TRBJ1-4; 8 bases are a match to TRBD1. After removal of 1 base from V and 4 bases from J, the junction contained 9 bases not matched to a gene. CDR3 length: 17 residues. Germline CDR1 reads SGHRS; CDR2 reads YFSETQ. Here the CDR3 DNA reads TGCGCCAGCAGCTTGCAGGGGGCAGGCACCTTTAATGAAAAACTGTTTTTT. Protein sequence: CASSLQGAGTFNEKLFF.

This clonotype was observed a handful of times. J is TRBJ1-2 and V is TRBV12-3 or TRBV12-4; 7 bases agree with TRBD1. After removal of 2 bases from V and 0 bases from J, the junction contained 9 bases not matched to a gene. The CDR3 runs to 17 residues. CDR3 coding DNA: TGTGCCAGCAGTTTAAGGCAGGGGGTATCTTCTAACTATGGCTACACCTTC. It yields the protein CASSLRQGVSSNYGYTF.

This clonotype was recorded only once. This chain connects TRBV10-1 to TRBJ2-5; 7 bases align to TRBD2. Germline V CDR1 and CDR2: WNHNN, SYGVQD (reference sequence). The CDR3 has 15 amino acids. Germline trimming cut 6 bases from V and 1 base from J; bases unmatched to any gene: 8. CDR3: CASSGTNDCQETQYF. The CDR3 coding sequence is TGCGCCAGCAGCGGGACTAACGACTGCCAAGAGACCCAGTACTTC.

This clonotype has at least ten counts. The rearrangement links TRBV7-9 to TRBJ2-3; 7 nucleotides align to TRBD2. The CDR3 sequence is 14 residues long. Trimming at V came to 5 bases and at J to 2 bases, leaving 4 bases not matched to a gene. The germline V gene encodes CDR1 SEHNR and CDR2 FQNEAQ (reference sequence). CDR3 sequence: CASSSSGATDTQYF. The CDR3 coding sequence is TGTGCCAGCAGCAGCAGCGGGGCCACAGATACGCAGTATTTT.

This clonotype has a count of ten or more. The rearrangement links TRBV5-1 to TRBJ2-5, with D possibly being TRBD1 (5 bases). The CDR3 consists of 14 residues. Per germline, CDR1 SGHRS and CDR2 YFSETQ. Trimming removed 0 bases at V and 2 bases at J, with 8 bases between. The CDR3 sequence: CASSLGQMQETQYF. CDR3 in DNA: TGCGCCAGCAGCTTGGGACAGATGCAAGAGACCCAGTACTTC.

In this sample, this clonotype turned up a few times. The junction departs from the called germline gene at one end, perhaps through a read error. The chain employs TRBV5-4 and TRBJ1-2; tentatively, D is TRBD1 (5 bases). Germline CDR1 is SGHNT and CDR2 is YYREEE (reference sequence). The CDR3 extends over 14 amino acids. CDR3 loop: CPSSSGGHLYGYTF. The CDR3 region has the DNA TGTCCCAGCAGCTCGGGAGGACATCTCTATGGCTACACCTTC. The whole variable domain, remainder taken from reference TRBV5-4 and TRBJ1-2, is ETGVTQSPTHLIKTRGQQVTLRCSSQSGHNTVSWYQQALGQGPQFIFQYYREEENGRGNFPPRFSGLQFPNYSSELNVNALELDDSALYLCPSSSGGHLYGYTFGSGTRLTVV.

The chain links TRBV24-1 to TRBJ2-5; 10 bases fit TRBD1. V gave up 12 bases and J gave up 5 bases; unmatched junction bases: 14. From germline, CDR1 is KGHDR and CDR2 SFDVKD. This CDR3 contains 15 residues. This CDR3 is CAWSVPTGGQETQYF. DNA of the CDR3: TGTGCCTGGAGTGTACCGACAGGGGGCCAGGAGACCCAGTACTTC.

This clonotype showed up many times. The V call is TRBV7-9, the J call TRBJ1-2; D possibly corresponds to TRBD1 (6 bases). The CDR3 loop spans 16 amino acids. Trimming removed 3 bases from V and 14 bases from J, with 28 bases in between. Germline CDR1 SEHNR, CDR2 FQNEAQ (reference sequence). This chain's CDR3 is CASSFSPMGGAHVRTF. CDR3 DNA sequence: TGTGCCAGCAGCTTTAGCCCCATGGGGGGGGCCCACGTCAGGACCTTC.

In this sample, this clonotype turned up many times. The V call is TRBV29-1, the J call TRBJ2-5; no clear D gene. The CDR3 runs to 14 residues. The V gene lost 0 bases and the J gene lost 7 bases, with 15 bases spanning the gap. Germline V gene lookup returns CDR1 SQVTM and CDR2 ANQGSEA. CDR3 in amino acids: CSVEDLRGRGTQYF. The CDR3 DNA is TGCAGCGTTGAAGATCTTCGTGGGCGTGGGACCCAGTACTTC.

This clonotype has a count of ten or more. This rearrangement joins TRBV24-1 to TRBJ2-1, with 7 bases that match TRBD2. CDR3 length: 15 residues. CDR1 is KGHDR and CDR2 is SFDVKD in the germline V gene. J was trimmed by 1 base and V by 4 bases; bases with no gene match: 3. The CDR3, as DNA: TGTGCCACCAGTGACCCGGGGGGTTCCTACAATGAGCAGTTCTTC. It yields the protein CATSDPGGSYNEQFF.

The CDR3 is CASSENGGAYEQYF. Written as DNA, the CDR3 is TGCGCCAGCAGTGAGAACGGGGGGGCCTACGAGCAGTACTTC. The chain joins TRBV10-1 to TRBJ2-7; 8 bases map to TRBD2. The V segment lost 2 bases and the J segment 2 bases; nucleotides outside the gene matches: 2. This CDR3 region has 14 residues. Germline assignment: CDR1 WNHNN and CDR2 SYGVQD (reference sequence).

Many counts were recorded for this clonotype. The chain uses TRBV7-6 and TRBJ1-1; D gene uncertain. V was pared by 5 bases and J by 1 base, with 8 bases between. Per the germline V gene, CDR1 is SGHVS and CDR2 is FNYEAQ. The CDR3 consists of 13 residues. The CDR3 loop is CASSPERNTEAFF. The CDR3, as DNA: TGTGCCAGCAGCCCTGAGCGGAACACTGAAGCTTTCTTT.

The chain joins TRBV11-1 to TRBJ2-7; 8 positions agree with TRBD1. The junction had 14 bases not matched to a gene; V was cut back by 8 bases and J by 2 bases. Germline V gene lookup returns CDR1 SGHAT and CDR2 FQDESV (reference sequence). This CDR3 is built from 16 residues. This CDR3 reads CASSRKPGQATYEQYF. The CDR3 bases are TGTGCCAGCTCACGAAAACCGGGACAGGCAACCTACGAGCAGTACTTC.

This clonotype was detected only a few times. Here the CDR3 DNA reads TGTGCCAGCAGTTACTCCTCGGCGGACAATTCACCCCTCCACTTT. This sequence encodes CASSYSSADNSPLHF. The chain couples TRBV6-5 to TRBJ1-6; unclear D gene. Germline V lookup: CDR1 MNHEY, CDR2 SVGAGI. The V and J ends lost 0 bases and 7 bases respectively, with 10 bases between them. The CDR3 extends over 15 amino acids.